This T cell receptor beta chain was captured in a study of beta chain features in type 1 diabetes. Findings and caveats of the study: The cDNA sequencing approach could over-represent high-TCR-expressing cells.

Unmatched junction bases numbered 7, after V lost 7 bases and J lost 5 bases. CDR3 length: 14 amino acids. Germline CDR1 and CDR2: SEHNR and FQNEAQ (reference sequence). Every bit of the isolated RNA underwent reverse transcription, so sequencing read expressed TCRB transcripts. Profiled with immunoSEQ multiplex PCR; TCRdb holds only in-frame clones, not every one. The sample holds around 500,000 clones, 30% seen once. A remark on this clone: Its target is unknown.

The receptor comes from a man aged 18 to 35 in good health. Sequenced input: naive CD4+ T cells from blood. The chain recombines TRBV7-9 with TRBJ2-5, with 10 nucleotides matching TRBD1. CDR3 sequence: CASTLGTGDETQYF. The CDR3 coding sequence is TGTGCCAGCACCTTGGGGACAGGGGACGAGACCCAGTACTTC.